This T cell receptor (beta chain) was recorded in a study of shared clonotypes between healthy human individuals. About the study: Per-donor plates numbered three CD4 naive, three CD4 memory, two CD8 naive and one CD8 memory. Study conclusions and caveats: A small donor pool kept down the genetic and exposure-history diversity that was represented. The naive CD4 repertoires of a handful of donors were compared, and around 5.1% of clonotypes were shared.

Sorted-subset replicate PCR reactions contained 200 to 250 ng DNA, corresponding to tens of thousands of T cell genomes. The method was immunoSEQ multiplex PCR; TCRdb's version includes in-frame clones alone and lacks a portion of them. The sample comprises about 2.1 million clones, more than 85% of which are singletons, and 1.5% to 2% rests with the top ten. Naive CD8 cells were CD45RO-negative, positively selected for CCR7, excluding terminally differentiated effector memory CD45RA+ cells. CDR1 and CDR2 from the germline V gene are SEHNR and FQNEAQ (reference sequence). Trimming removed 0 bases from V and 4 bases from J, with 8 bases in between. The length of the CDR3 is 14 residues. Of note for this clone: What it binds is not known. This sample includes further DNA sequences coding for the same CDR3.

The chain is built from TRBV7-9 and TRBJ2-3; D might be TRBD1 (5 bases). The sequencing sample was made of naive CD8+ T cells from PBMCs. The receptor's source is a man younger than 35 in good health. Some clones in this sample may be carry-over from other donors' samples. The DNA of the CDR3 is TGTGCCAGCAGCTTAGCTTTAGGGGCAGATACGCAGTATTTT. Translated, it gives CASSLALGADTQYF.